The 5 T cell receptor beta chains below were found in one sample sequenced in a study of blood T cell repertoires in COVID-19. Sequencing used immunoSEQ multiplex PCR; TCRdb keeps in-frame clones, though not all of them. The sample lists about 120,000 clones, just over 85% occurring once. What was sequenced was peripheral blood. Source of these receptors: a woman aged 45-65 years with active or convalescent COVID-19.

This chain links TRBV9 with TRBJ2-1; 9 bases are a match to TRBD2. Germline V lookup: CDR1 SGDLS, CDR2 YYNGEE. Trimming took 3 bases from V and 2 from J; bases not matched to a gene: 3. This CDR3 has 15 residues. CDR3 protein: CASSGIAGAYNEQFF. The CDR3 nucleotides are TGTGCCAGCAGCGGCATAGCGGGAGCCTACAATGAGCAGTTCTTC.

The CDR3 loop reads CASSVASSYNEQFF. The CDR3, as DNA: TGTGCCAGCAGCGTAGCTAGCTCCTACAATGAGCAGTTCTTC. This chain connects TRBV9 to TRBJ2-1; no reliable D call. CDR3 length equals 14 residues. CDR1 SGDLS and CDR2 YYNGEE come from the germline V gene. V was cut by 0 bases and J by 0 bases, with 4 bases left in between.

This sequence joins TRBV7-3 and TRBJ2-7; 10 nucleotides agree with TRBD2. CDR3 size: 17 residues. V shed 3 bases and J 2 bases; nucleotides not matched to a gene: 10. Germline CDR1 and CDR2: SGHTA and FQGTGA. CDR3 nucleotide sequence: TGTGCCAGCAGCTTGATGGCTAGCGGGAGTACGCCCTACGAGCAGTACTTC. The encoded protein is CASSLMASGSTPYEQYF.

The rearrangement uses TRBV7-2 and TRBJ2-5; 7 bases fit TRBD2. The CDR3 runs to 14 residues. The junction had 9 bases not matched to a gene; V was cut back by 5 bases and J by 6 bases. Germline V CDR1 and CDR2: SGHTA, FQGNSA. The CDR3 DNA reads TGTGCCAGCAGCACTAGAGCGGGAATGCAGACCCAGTACTTC. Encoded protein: CASSTRAGMQTQYF.

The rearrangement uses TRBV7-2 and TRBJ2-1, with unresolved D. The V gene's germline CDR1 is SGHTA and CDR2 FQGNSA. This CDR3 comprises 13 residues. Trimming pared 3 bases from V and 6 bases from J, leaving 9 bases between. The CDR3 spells CASSFLRLNEQFF. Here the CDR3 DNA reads TGTGCCAGCAGCTTTTTGCGCCTCAATGAGCAGTTCTTC.